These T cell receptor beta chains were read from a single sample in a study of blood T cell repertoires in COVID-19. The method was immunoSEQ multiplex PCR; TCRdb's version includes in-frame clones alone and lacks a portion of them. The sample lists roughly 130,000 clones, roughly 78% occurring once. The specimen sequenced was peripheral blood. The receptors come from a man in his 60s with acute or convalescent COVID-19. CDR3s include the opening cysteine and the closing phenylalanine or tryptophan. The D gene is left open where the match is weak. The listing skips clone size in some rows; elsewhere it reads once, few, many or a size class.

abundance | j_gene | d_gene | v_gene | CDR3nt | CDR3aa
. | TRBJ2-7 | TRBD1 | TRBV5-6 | TGTGCCAGCAGCCGACAGGGACGGGACGAGCAGTACTTC | CASSRQGRDEQYF
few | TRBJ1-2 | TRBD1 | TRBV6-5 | TGTGCCAGCAGTTACTCAGGACAGGCGTATGGCTACACCTTC | CASSYSGQAYGYTF
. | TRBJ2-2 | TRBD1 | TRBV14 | TGTGCCAGCAGCCGGACAGGGTACACCGGGGAGCTGTTTTTT | CASSRTGYTGELFF
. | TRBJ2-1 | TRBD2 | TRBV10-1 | TGCGCCAGCAGTGAGTCCAGACTAGCGGGATTAAATGAGCAGTTCTTC | CASSESRLAGLNEQFF
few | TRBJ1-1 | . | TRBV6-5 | TGTGCCAGCGGGAGGGACACTGAAGCTTTCTTT | CASGRDTEAFF
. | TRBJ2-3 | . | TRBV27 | TGTGCCAGCAGTTTATCGAATCTAGCAGATACGCAGTATTTT | CASSLSNLADTQYF
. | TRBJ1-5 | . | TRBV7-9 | TGTGCCAGCAGCGGTCAGGGCCCCAATCAGCCCCAGCATTTT | CASSGQGPNQPQHF
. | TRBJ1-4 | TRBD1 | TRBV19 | TGTGCCAGTTCTACGGGGACAGAGACCTTCTGGGAAAAACTGTTTTTT | CASSTGTETFWEKLFF
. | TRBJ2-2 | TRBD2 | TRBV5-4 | TGTGCCAGCAGTTATCAAGCGGGAGGGTCGAACACCGGGGAGCTGTTTTTT | CASSYQAGGSNTGELFF
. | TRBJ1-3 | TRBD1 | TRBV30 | TGTGCCTCGCAGGGGGCAGGAAACACCATATATTTT | CASQGAGNTIYF
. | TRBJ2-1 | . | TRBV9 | TGTGCCAGCAGCGTAGGACTAGGAAATGAGCAGTTCTTC | CASSVGLGNEQFF
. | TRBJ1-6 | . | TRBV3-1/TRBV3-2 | TGTGCCAGCAGCCAAGGCCAGAATAATTCACCCCTCCACTTT | CASSQGQNNSPLHF
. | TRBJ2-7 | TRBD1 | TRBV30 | TGTGCCTGGAGTAGGGACAGGCACGAGCAGTACTTC | CAWSRDRHEQYF
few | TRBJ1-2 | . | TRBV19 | TGTGCCAGTACTCCTCCGGGGAGCTATGGCTACACCTTC | CASTPPGSYGYTF
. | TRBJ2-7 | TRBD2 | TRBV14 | TGTGCCAGCAGCCAAGACAGCGGGGTATCCTCCTACGAGCAGTACTTC | CASSQDSGVSSYEQYF
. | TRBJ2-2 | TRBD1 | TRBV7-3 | TGTGCCAGCAGCCCCGTTAAGGGACAGGGCGGGCACACCGGGGAGCTGTTTTTT | CASSPVKGQGGHTGELFF
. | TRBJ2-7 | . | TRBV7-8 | TGTGCCAGCACCCGGCTCGATGCGGGTTCCTCCTACGAGCAGTACTTC | CASTRLDAGSSYEQYF
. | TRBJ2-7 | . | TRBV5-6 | TGTGCCAGCAGCTTGGGGACAGTCGTGTCCTACGAGCAGTACTTC | CASSLGTVVSYEQYF
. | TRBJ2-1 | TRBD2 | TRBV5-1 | TGCGCCAGCAGCTTGGGCTCCGAGCGGGAGGGGTATGAGCAGTTCTTC | CASSLGSEREGYEQFF
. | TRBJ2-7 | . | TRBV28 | TGTGCCAGCAGTTTACGGGATCCCCTCGAGCAGTACTTC | CASSLRDPLEQYF
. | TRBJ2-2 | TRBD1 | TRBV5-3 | TGTGCCAGAAGCCTTACCCCCGGGACAGGGTGTTATGTCGGGGAGCTGTTTTTT | CARSLTPGTGCYVGELFF
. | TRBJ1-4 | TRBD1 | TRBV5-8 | TGTGCCAGCAGTTCGTGGACAGGGGGAGAAGAAAAACTGTTTTTT | CASSSWTGGEEKLFF
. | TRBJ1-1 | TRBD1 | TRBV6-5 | TGTGCCAGCAGTTTACGGACAGGGGAGACTGAAGCTTTCTTT | CASSLRTGETEAFF
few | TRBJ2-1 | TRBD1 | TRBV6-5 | TGTGCCAGCAGTTCTGGGACAGCCCTCTACAATGAGCAGTTCTTC | CASSSGTALYNEQFF
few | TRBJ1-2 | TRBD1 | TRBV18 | TGTGCCAGCTCACAAGGACAGGGGGCGAGAGTCTCTGGCTACACCTTC | CASSQGQGARVSGYTF
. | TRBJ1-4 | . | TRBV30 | TGTGCCTGGAGTGTACGCCGACAGGCTAATGAAAAACTGTTTTTT | CAWSVRRQANEKLFF
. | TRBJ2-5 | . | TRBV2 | TGTGCCAGCAGTTTGGCGGGACGCCAAGAGACCCAGTACTTC | CASSLAGRQETQYF
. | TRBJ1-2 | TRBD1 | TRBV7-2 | TGTGCCAGCAGCGAGGGATGGGACAGGGGCGGCTACACCTTC | CASSEGWDRGGYTF
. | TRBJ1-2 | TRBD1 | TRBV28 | TGTGCCAGCAGTTTTGAACAGGGGAGAGGCTACACCTTC | CASSFEQGRGYTF
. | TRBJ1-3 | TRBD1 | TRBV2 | TGTGCCAGCAGTCTCGGGACAGCTGGAAACACCATATATTTT | CASSLGTAGNTIYF
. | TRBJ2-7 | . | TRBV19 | TGTGCCAGTAGTCCGGAGAGCTCCTACGAGCAGTACTTC | CASSPESSYEQYF
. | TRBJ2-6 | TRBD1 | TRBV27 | TGTGCCAGCAGTACCGACAGGGGGACTAATGGGGCCAACGTCCTGACTTTC | CASSTDRGTNGANVLTF
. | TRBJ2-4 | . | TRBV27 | TGTGCCAGCAGTTCCGTCGACAGTATCCTAATAGCCAAAAACATTCAGTACTTC | CASSSVDSILIAKNIQYF
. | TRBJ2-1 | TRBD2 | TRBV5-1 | TGCGCCAGCAGCTTGGGGGGACTAGCGGAGTACAATGAGCAGTTCTTC | CASSLGGLAEYNEQFF
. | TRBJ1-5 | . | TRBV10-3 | TGTGCCTCCGGACCAGGGCTCAATCAGCCCCAGCATTTT | CASGPGLNQPQHF
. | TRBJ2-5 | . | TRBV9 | TGTGCCAGCAGCGCCCGGGATCTCTCCCAAGAGACCCAGTACTTC | CASSARDLSQETQYF
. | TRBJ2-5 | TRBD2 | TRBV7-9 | TGTGCCAGCAGCTTAGTAGCGGGAGGAGAGACCCAGTACTTC | CASSLVAGGETQYF
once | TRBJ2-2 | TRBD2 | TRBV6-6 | TGTGCCAGCAGTTACCGGGGGGAGAGATCCGGGGAGCTGTTTTTT | CASSYRGERSGELFF
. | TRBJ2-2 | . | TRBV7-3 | TGTGCCAGCAGCACCGGGACTTCTCCTGGGGAGCTGTTTTTT | CASSTGTSPGELFF
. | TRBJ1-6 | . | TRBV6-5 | TGTGCCAGCAGTTCCCCGGGGTCACCCCTCCACTTT | CASSSPGSPLHF
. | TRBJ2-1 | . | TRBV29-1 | TGCAGCGTTGATCGTACCTACAATGAGCAGTTCTTC | CSVDRTYNEQFF
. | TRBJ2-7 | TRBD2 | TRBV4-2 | TGTGCCAGCAGCCAAGATCTACGCGGGAGGGCCTTCGAGCAGTACTTC | CASSQDLRGRAFEQYF
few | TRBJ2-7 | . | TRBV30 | TGTGCCTGGAGTAGAACACCCTCCTACGAGCAGTACTTC | CAWSRTPSYEQYF
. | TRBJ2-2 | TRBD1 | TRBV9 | TGTGCCAGCAGCGTAGGAGAGGGGGCGCGCACCGGGGAGCTGTTTTTT | CASSVGEGARTGELFF
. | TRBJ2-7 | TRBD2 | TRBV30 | TGTGCCTGGAATTCACGGACTAGCGGGAGGGGTCGGGCTGGCGAGCAGTACTTC | CAWNSRTSGRGRAGEQYF
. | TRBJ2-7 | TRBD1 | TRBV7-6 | TGTGCCAGCAGCTTAGCTGGGTTCGGGACAGCGTCCTACGAGCAGTACTTC | CASSLAGFGTASYEQYF
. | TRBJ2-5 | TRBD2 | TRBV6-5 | TGTGCCAGCAGTCTTACTAGCGGCAGCCAAGAGACCCAGTACTTC | CASSLTSGSQETQYF
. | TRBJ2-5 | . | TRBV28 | TGTGCCAGCGTGTCAGGGGACGGAGAGACCCAGTACTTC | CASVSGDGETQYF
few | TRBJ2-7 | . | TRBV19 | TGTGCCAGTAGTATCGGGGACACCTCCTTTGAGCAGTACTTC | CASSIGDTSFEQYF
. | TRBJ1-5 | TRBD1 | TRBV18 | TGTGCCAGCTCTCTCACAGGGGGATCTGGTCAGCCCCAGCATTTT | CASSLTGGSGQPQHF
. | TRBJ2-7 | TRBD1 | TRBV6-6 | TGTGCCAGCGGGGCAGGGGGCTACGAGCAGTACTTC | CASGAGGYEQYF
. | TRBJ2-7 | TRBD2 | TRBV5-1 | TGCGCCAGCTTCGAACTAGCGGGGAGCTCCTACGAGCAGTACTTC | CASFELAGSSYEQYF
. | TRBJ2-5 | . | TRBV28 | TGTGCCAGCAGTTTCCTCACAGGGTTTGGCGAGACCCAGTACTTC | CASSFLTGFGETQYF